This T cell receptor beta chain came from a study of brain T cells in children with intractable seizures. Sample time point: blood from clinic visit 5 months post-surgery; TSC patient then seizure free. V lost 5 bases, J lost 1 base, and 6 bases stayed unmatched. Germline CDR1 is SGHVS and CDR2 is FNYEAQ. The CDR3 runs 15 residues. TCRdb's table, derived via immunoSEQ multiplex PCR, lists solely in-frame clones and lacks some. Of about 340,000 clones listed, nearly 95% are singletons. The sample in question was peripheral blood, obtained roughly 5 months after surgery. This receptor was taken from a boy under three years old with tuberous sclerosis and intractable seizures. The chain joins TRBV7-6 to TRBJ2-7, with 9 nucleotides matching TRBD1. In DNA form, the CDR3 reads TGTGCCAGCAGCCTGGGGGGACAGGGTTCCTACGAGCAGTACTTC. Translating it yields CASSLGGQGSYEQYF.